The sequence of this TCR beta chain was determined in a study of shared clonotypes between healthy human individuals. General observations from the study: Only blood samples were collected, and tissue repertoires likely differ. Investigators expected sequencing depth to affect clonotype sharing among donors.

Looked up from germline, CDR1 is SGHRS and CDR2 is YFSETQ. The CDR3 runs 17 residues. The junction had 8 bases not matched to a gene; V was cut back by 4 bases and J by 4 bases. Genomic DNA from each subset was divided evenly over several immunoSEQ plates. TCRdb keeps only in-frame clones here, not all; method: immunoSEQ multiplex PCR. Here the sample spans around 500,000 clones, about 78% being singletons. Points on this clone: The antigen remains unidentified.

The chain couples TRBV5-1 to TRBJ2-2, with 12 nucleotides matching TRBD2. Sequences were obtained from PBMCs. The source is a middle-aged woman in good health. Some clones in this sample may be carry-over from other donors' samples. The CDR3 region is CASSQGTSGWLTGELFF. In DNA form, the CDR3 reads TGCGCCAGCAGCCAAGGGACTAGCGGGTGGCTCACCGGGGAGCTGTTTTTT.